The T cell receptor (beta chain) under discussion was sequenced for a study of blood T cell repertoires in COVID-19. For the study at large: COVID-19 samples collected from the United States, Italy and Spain covered acute and convalescent phases. The cDNA or gDNA used as material had been derived from T cells, B-cell-depleted T cells, or PBMCs.

The J segment lost 5 bases and the V segment lost 5 bases, leaving 14 bases of the junction unmatched. The CDR3 totals 17 residues. The germline gives CDR1 SGHTA, CDR2 FQGNSA. Profiled with immunoSEQ multiplex PCR; TCRdb holds only in-frame clones, not every one. The sample lists fewer than 35,000 clones, roughly 91% occurring once. The chain employs TRBV7-2 and TRBJ2-7; TRBD2 agrees at 11 bases. The clonotype was recovered from a human donor in a cohort sampled during active COVID-19. The donor label of this sample is uncertain. Sequencing used peripheral blood. CDR3 sequence (DNA): TGTGCCAGCAGCACTCGGCCTAGCGGGGGGATCTTCCACGAGCAGTACTTC. It specifies CASSTRPSGGIFHEQYF.